Each of the 31 T cell receptor beta chains below was sequenced from the same sample in a study of Graves' ophthalmopathy and Graves' hyperthyroidism. Transcripts of RNA were the source for amplifying TCR beta CDR3 regions. Amplification began with first-round RT-PCR using HTBI primers, then second-round multiplex PCR was performed. TCRdb reanalysed the multiplex PCR reads using MiXCR and keeps one entry per CDR3 protein. There are hundreds of thousands of distinct CDR3 sequences in the sample; about 38% occur only once, and about 3.3% lies in the top ten. The sample taken for sequencing was peripheral blood. The receptor set was obtained from an adult man with Graves' ophthalmopathy.

This clonotype was counted at least ten times. This sequence joins TRBV9 and TRBJ2-5; 7 bases are a match to TRBD1. V lost 3 bases and J lost 5; bases outside the gene matches: 7. CDR3 length equals 14 residues. CDR1 SGDLS and CDR2 YYNGEE come from the germline V gene. The CDR3 loop is CASSGTGDEETQYF. The CDR3 region has the DNA TGTGCCAGCAGCGGGACAGGAGATGAGGAGACCCAGTACTTC.

This clonotype was picked up many times. The genes are TRBV7-9 and TRBJ2-6; 8 positions agree with TRBD1. The CDR3 has 16 residues. Losses at the gene ends were 5 bases for V and 3 bases for J; bases not matched to a gene: 6. Germline V lookup: CDR1 SEHNR, CDR2 FQNEAQ (reference sequence). CDR3 region: CASSPRQGLGANVLTF. The CDR3 nucleotides are TGTGCCAGCAGCCCGCGACAGGGGCTTGGGGCCAACGTCCTGACTTTC.

With respect to this clonotype: Given the absence of the conserved phenylalanine or tryptophan at the CDR3 end, a read error is likely. It is unclear where the CDR3 begins or ends on the DNA, so no DNA is shown, and the CDR3 is as TCRdb lists it. The gene calls are TRBV25-1 and TRBJ1-3; the tabulated D call, TRBD1, remains unverified against the DNA. Germline V lookup: CDR1 MGHDK, CDR2 SYGVNS. Including both end residues, the CDR3 is 9 amino acids long. This chain's CDR3 is CASSEWGGR.

The chain combines TRBV29-1 with TRBJ1-1; 7 bases are a match to TRBD1. Trimming took 5 bases from V and 3 from J; bases not matched to a gene: 6. The CDR3 is 13 amino acids. Germline assignment: CDR1 SQVTM and CDR2 ANQGSEA. In nucleotides, the CDR3 is TGCAGCGTTACAACAGGGGAGGACACTGAAGCTTTCTTT. Its protein is CSVTTGEDTEAFF.

A remark on this clonotype: Being one base from a much bigger clone, this may be a read error. The CDR3 ends on some other residue instead of the conserved phenylalanine or tryptophan, so this is likely a read error. DNA for the CDR3: TGTGCCAGCAGCTCGGTCTCTAACTATGGCTACACCGTC. The encoded protein is CASSSVSNYGYTV. The chain is built from TRBV11-2 and TRBJ1-2; D gene uncertain. Trimming left V 4 bases short and J 0 bases short, with 6 bases between. The CDR3 length is 13 residues. The V gene's germline CDR1 is SGHAT and CDR2 FQNNGV.

This clonotype was recorded many times. The chain employs TRBV7-9 and TRBJ1-1; D uncertain. The germline CDR1 and CDR2 sequences are SEHNR and FQNEAQ (reference sequence). The CDR3 is 16 amino acids. V dropped 5 bases and J dropped 1 base, with 17 bases sitting between them. CDR3 in amino acids: CASSLGRTVTNTEAFF. CDR3 nucleotide sequence: TGTGCCAGCAGCCTCGGACGTACGGTGACGAACACTGAAGCTTTCTTT.

This clonotype was counted ten times or more. A read error may account for a junction end that differs from germline. The chain uses TRBV10-3 and TRBJ1-6, with D uncertain. Germline loops: CDR1 ENHRY, CDR2 SYGVKD. This CDR3 has 16 amino acids. CDR3 coding DNA: TGTGCCAGCAGTGACTCAACGAAGTCCGGTAATTCACCCCTCCACTTT. Protein product: CASSDSTKSGNSPLHF.

The genes are TRBV25-1 and TRBJ1-5, with 7 bases identical to TRBD1. This CDR3 region has 14 residues. Germline assignment: CDR1 MGHDK and CDR2 SYGVNS. The J segment lost 5 bases and the V segment lost 7 bases, leaving 8 bases of the junction unmatched. Here the CDR3 reads CASTGQASHQPQHF. The DNA of the CDR3 is TGTGCCAGCACTGGACAGGCCTCACATCAGCCCCAGCATTTT. The full variable domain, with the rest looked up from reference TRBV25-1 and TRBJ1-5, is EADIYQTPRYLVIGTGKKITLECSQTMGHDKMYWYQQDPGMELHLIHYSYGVNSTEKGDLSSESTVSRIRTEHFPLTLESARPSHTSQYLCASTGQASHQPQHFGDGTRLSIL.

This chain joins TRBV19 and TRBJ1-1, with unresolved D. Looked up from germline, CDR1 is LNHDA and CDR2 is SQIVND (reference sequence). Between the trimmed V and J ends, which lost 8 bases and 1 base, there was a span of 8 bases. The CDR3 covers 12 residues. The CDR3, as DNA: TGTGCCAGTGGCGTCGGGAACACTGAAGCTTTCTTT. It yields the protein CASGVGNTEAFF.

Worth noting for this clonotype: This may be a read error, as it is one base from a much larger clone. V is TRBV20-1 and J is TRBJ2-7; 8 bases are shared with TRBD2. V gave up 3 bases and J gave up 7 bases; unmatched junction bases: 8. Germline assignment: CDR1 DFQATT and CDR2 SNEGSKA (reference sequence). This CDR3 is 13 amino acids long. CDR3 DNA: TGCAGTGCTAGTATTAGCGGGGCTTGGGAGCAGTACGTC. Translated: CSASISGAWEQYV.

This clonotype has ten or more counts. This chain uses TRBV6-6 with TRBJ2-2; D may be TRBD2 (6 bases). The CDR3 sequence is 16 residues long. Germline loops: CDR1 MNHNY, CDR2 SVGAGI (reference sequence). Trimming stripped 0 bases from V and 0 bases from J, with 8 bases between. The CDR3 DNA sequence: TGTGCCAGCAGTTACTCTCGACTAGCGAACACCGGGGAGCTGTTTTTT. Amino acids: CASSYSRLANTGELFF.

The chain combines TRBV6-6 with TRBJ2-5; D is unresolved. Trimming took off 0 bases at V and 5 bases at J, with 13 bases between the two ends. The CDR3 runs to 15 residues. CDR1 is MNHNY and CDR2 is SVGAGI in the germline V gene (reference sequence). The CDR3 protein is CASSYSSSGYETQYF. The CDR3 DNA is TGTGCCAGCAGTTACTCGAGCTCTGGGTATGAGACCCAGTACTTC.

For this clonotype: Here the CDR3 omits its conserved ending phenylalanine or tryptophan, so a read error is the likely source. V is TRBV4-3 and J is TRBJ2-2; 7 nucleotides agree with TRBD2. This CDR3 comprises 17 residues. The germline gives CDR1 LGHNA, CDR2 YSLEER. After removal of 1 base from V and 4 bases from J, the junction contained 9 bases not matched to a gene. The CDR3 DNA sequence: TGCGCCAGCAGCCAAGTCACTGCGGGAGTGGCCACCGGGGAGCTGTTTTGT. Protein sequence: CASSQVTAGVATGELFC.

This clonotype was seen repeatedly, ten times or more. This rearrangement joins TRBV29-1 to TRBJ1-1; 7 bases match TRBD1. The germline CDR1 and CDR2 sequences are SQVTM and ANQGSEA. V dropped 7 bases and J dropped 0; count of bases not matched to a gene: 2. This CDR3 has 12 residues. CDR3 DNA sequence: TGCAGCGGGGGACAGTTGAACACTGAAGCTTTCTTT. Translating gives CSGGQLNTEAFF.

This chain uses TRBV25-1 with TRBJ2-5, with 8 nucleotides matching TRBD1. Unmatched junction bases numbered 7, after V lost 4 bases and J lost 6 bases. The CDR3 loop spans 14 amino acids. Germline V CDR1 and CDR2: MGHDK, SYGVNS. This CDR3 reads CASSARWTGKTQYF. The CDR3 nucleotides read TGTGCCAGCAGTGCTAGATGGACAGGGAAGACCCAGTACTTC.

The gene calls are TRBV25-1 and TRBJ2-5, with a possible D match to TRBD2 (6 bases). The germline V and J ends were trimmed by 2 bases and 7 bases, with 14 bases remaining between them. Germline-derived CDR1 and CDR2 are MGHDK and SYGVNS. There are 14 residues in the CDR3. DNA for the CDR3: TGTGCCAGCAGTGAAGCAGGGCGGGACGGGACCCAGTACTTC. It codes for CASSEAGRDGTQYF.

V and J are TRBV29-1 and TRBJ2-6, with D uncertain. Trimming left V 4 bases short and J 0 bases short, with 10 bases between. In germline, CDR1 is SQVTM, CDR2 ANQGSEA. This CDR3 has 15 amino acids. The CDR3 reads CSVVRNTSGANVLTF. The CDR3 nucleotides are TGCAGCGTTGTCAGGAACACCTCTGGGGCCAACGTCCTGACTTTC.

The gene calls are TRBV7-8 and TRBJ2-5; 15 nucleotides align to TRBD2. The CDR3 spans 19 residues. V lost 2 bases, J lost 2 bases, and 9 bases stayed unmatched. The germline CDR1 and CDR2 sequences are SGHVS and FQNEAQ. The CDR3 sequence is CASSLPGLAGGPPQETQYF. The CDR3 nucleotides read TGTGCCAGCAGCTTACCCGGACTAGCGGGGGGGCCTCCACAAGAGACCCAGTACTTC.

This clonotype was counted many times. V is TRBV7-6 and J is TRBJ1-3; a possible D gene is TRBD1 (5 bases). Looked up from germline, CDR1 is SGHVS and CDR2 is FNYEAQ. The CDR3 covers 13 residues. V lost 5 bases and J lost 2, with 7 bases in between. The CDR3: CASSLRAGNTIYF. CDR3 in DNA: TGTGCCAGCAGCCTCAGGGCTGGAAACACCATATATTTT. The whole variable domain, remainder taken from reference TRBV7-6 and TRBJ1-3, is GAGVSQSPRYKVTKRGQDVALRCDPISGHVSLYWYRQALGQGPEFLTYFNYEAQQDKSGLPNDRFSAERPEGSISTLTIQRTEQRDSAMYRCASSLRAGNTIYFGEGSWLTVV.

This clonotype was counted only a few times. The chain couples TRBV7-3 to TRBJ1-1, with D tentatively TRBD1 (5 bases). Germline V gives CDR1 SGHTA, CDR2 FQGTGA. The CDR3 contains 15 residues. Trimming cost V 1 base and J 2 bases, with 11 bases left between them. CDR3 bases: TGTGCCAGCAGCTTAATCCGAGGGGTCAACACTGAAGCTTTCTTT. Protein: CASSLIRGVNTEAFF.

This clonotype was detected ten times or more. The chain recombines TRBV7-2 with TRBJ1-6; D is unresolved. The CDR3 extends over 16 amino acids. Trimming took 4 bases from V and 7 from J, leaving 17 bases between them. Germline V gene sequence: CDR1 SGHTA, CDR2 FQGNSA. CDR3 sequence: CASSSGRRLGNSPLHF. CDR3 sequence (DNA): TGTGCCAGCAGCTCCGGGCGTAGATTAGGAAATTCACCCCTCCACTTT.

The chain has TRBV5-1 and TRBJ2-3, with D hard to call. CDR1 and CDR2 (germline): SGHRS, YFSETQ. V was trimmed by 1 base and J by 5 bases, leaving 17 bases between them. The CDR3 loop spans 16 amino acids. The CDR3 protein is CASSLMGRGSGDTQYF. Here the CDR3 DNA reads TGCGCCAGCAGCTTGATGGGCCGAGGTTCAGGAGATACGCAGTATTTT.

The chain has TRBV15 and TRBJ1-5, with 8 bases that match TRBD1. CDR1 and CDR2 (germline): LNHNV, YYDKDF (reference sequence). This CDR3 comprises 14 residues. V was clipped by 9 bases and J by 7 bases; unmatched bases: 11. This CDR3 is CATRTDREDQPQHF. In DNA form, the CDR3 reads TGTGCCACAAGAACGGACAGGGAGGACCAGCCCCAGCATTTT.

The CDR3 DNA reads TGTGCCAGCAGCCTTAGAGGGGGTAAGGATGAAGCTTTCTTT. The encoded protein is CASSLRGGKDEAFF. The rearrangement joins TRBV9 to TRBJ1-1; the D gene is possibly TRBD1 (6 bases). The CDR3 runs 14 residues. The V end lost 4 bases, the J end lost 7 bases, and 17 bases lay between the germline ends. Germline CDR1 reads SGDLS; CDR2 reads YYNGEE.

The table lists this clonotype with many counts. The V and J genes are TRBV9 and TRBJ1-1; D is uncertain. This CDR3 region has 13 residues. Per germline, CDR1 SGDLS and CDR2 YYNGEE. V lost 4 bases to trimming and J lost 6 bases, with 13 bases between them. This chain's CDR3 is CASSPSGRPEAFF. As DNA, the CDR3 is TGTGCCAGCAGCCCATCAGGACGCCCTGAAGCTTTCTTT. The whole variable domain, remainder taken from reference TRBV9 and TRBJ1-1, is DSGVTQTPKHLITATGQRVTLRCSPRSGDLSVYWYQQSLDQGLQFLIQYYNGEERAKGNILERFSAQQFPDLHSELNLSSLELGDSALYFCASSPSGRPEAFFGQGTRLTVV.

This clonotype occurred many times. V usage is TRBV24-1 and J usage is TRBJ2-6; D might be TRBD2 (5 bases). This CDR3 is built from 16 residues. CDR1 and CDR2 (germline): KGHDR, SFDVKD. Trimming removed 1 base from V and 2 bases from J, with 8 bases in between. In DNA form, the CDR3 reads TGTGCCACCAGTGATTTTCCGGGGACTGGGGCCAACGTCCTGACTTTC. It codes for CATSDFPGTGANVLTF.

This clonotype was detected ten times or more. This rearrangement joins TRBV29-1 to TRBJ2-7; 7 nucleotides align to TRBD1. The V gene end was trimmed by 4 bases and the J gene end by 0 bases; junction bases not matched to a gene: 3. Germline-derived CDR1 and CDR2 are SQVTM and ANQGSEA. The CDR3 sequence is 13 residues long. The DNA of the CDR3 is TGCAGCGTTGGACAGGGAATCTCCTACGAGCAGTACTTC. Translation: CSVGQGISYEQYF.

This rearrangement joins TRBV10-3 to TRBJ1-2; D remains unclear. This CDR3 is 13 amino acids long. The V gene's germline CDR1 is ENHRY and CDR2 SYGVKD. Trimming stripped 4 bases from V and 4 bases from J, with 10 bases between. This CDR3 reads CAISGTGSYGYTF. CDR3 coding DNA: TGTGCCATCAGTGGGACGGGGAGCTATGGCTACACCTTC.

This clonotype has at least ten counts. The chain employs TRBV29-1 and TRBJ1-1; no clear D. The CDR3 is made up of 12 amino acids. V lost 4 bases to trimming and J lost 0 bases, with 6 bases between them. Germline lookup yields CDR1 SQVTM and CDR2 ANQGSEA. The CDR3 is CSVGPLNTEAFF. CDR3 nucleotides: TGCAGCGTTGGGCCACTGAACACTGAAGCTTTCTTT.

The CDR3 DNA sequence: TGTGCCAGCAGCTTAGGGACTAGCGGACCACTTGGTCAAGAGACCCAGTACTTC. This codes for CASSLGTSGPLGQETQYF. The genes are TRBV7-9 and TRBJ2-5; 10 nucleotides agree with TRBD2. This CDR3 region has 18 residues. Germline values: CDR1 SEHNR, CDR2 FQNEAQ (reference sequence). Trimming removed 1 base from V and 2 bases from J; junction bases left unmatched: 10.

This clonotype was seen many times. The V and J genes are TRBV9 and TRBJ2-1; D ambiguous. Germline V CDR1 and CDR2: SGDLS, YYNGEE. There are 13 residues in the CDR3. Trimming took 4 bases from V and 5 from J, leaving 10 bases between them. The chain's CDR3 is CASSYGPNNEQFF. CDR3 DNA sequence: TGTGCCAGCAGCTACGGACCTAACAATGAGCAGTTCTTC. Looking up the rest from reference TRBV9 and TRBJ2-1 gives the full variable domain: DSGVTQTPKHLITATGQRVTLRCSPRSGDLSVYWYQQSLDQGLQFLIQYYNGEERAKGNILERFSAQQFPDLHSELNLSSLELGDSALYFCASSYGPNNEQFFGPGTRLTVL.